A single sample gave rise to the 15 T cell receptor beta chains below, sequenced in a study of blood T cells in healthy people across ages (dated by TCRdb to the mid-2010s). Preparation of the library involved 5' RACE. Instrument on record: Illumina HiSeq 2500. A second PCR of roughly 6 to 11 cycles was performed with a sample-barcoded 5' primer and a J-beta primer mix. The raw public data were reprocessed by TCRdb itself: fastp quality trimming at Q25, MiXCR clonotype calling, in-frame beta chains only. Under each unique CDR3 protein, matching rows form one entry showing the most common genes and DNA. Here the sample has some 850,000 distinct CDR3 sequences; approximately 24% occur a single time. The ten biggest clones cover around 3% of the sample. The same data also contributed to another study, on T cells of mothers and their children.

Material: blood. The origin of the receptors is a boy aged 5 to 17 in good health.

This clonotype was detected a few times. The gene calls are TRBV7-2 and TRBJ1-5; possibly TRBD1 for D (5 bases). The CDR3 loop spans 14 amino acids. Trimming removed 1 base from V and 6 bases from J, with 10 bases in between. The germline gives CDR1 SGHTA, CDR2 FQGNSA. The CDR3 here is CASSLERGSQPQHF. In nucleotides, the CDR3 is TGTGCCAGCAGCTTAGAGCGGGGGTCTCAGCCCCAGCATTTT.

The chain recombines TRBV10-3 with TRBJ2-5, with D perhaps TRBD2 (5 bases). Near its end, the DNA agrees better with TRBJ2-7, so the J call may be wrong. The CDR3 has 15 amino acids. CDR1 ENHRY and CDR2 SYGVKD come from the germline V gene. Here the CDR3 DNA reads TGTGCCATCAGTGAGGGACGGGGATTGGGCTACGAGCAGTACTTC. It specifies CAISEGRGLGYEQYF.

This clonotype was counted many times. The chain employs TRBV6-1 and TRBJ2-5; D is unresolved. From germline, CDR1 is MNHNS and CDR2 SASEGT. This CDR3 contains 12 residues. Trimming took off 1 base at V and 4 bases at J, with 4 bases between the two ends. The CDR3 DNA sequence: TGTGCCAGCAGTGAAGTAGGAGAGACCCAGTACTTC. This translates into CASSEVGETQYF.

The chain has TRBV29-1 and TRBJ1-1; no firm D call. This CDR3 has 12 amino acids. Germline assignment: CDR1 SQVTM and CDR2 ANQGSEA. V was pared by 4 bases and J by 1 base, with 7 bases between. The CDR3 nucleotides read TGCAGCGTTGGCGACAAGAACACTGAAGCTTTCTTT. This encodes CSVGDKNTEAFF.

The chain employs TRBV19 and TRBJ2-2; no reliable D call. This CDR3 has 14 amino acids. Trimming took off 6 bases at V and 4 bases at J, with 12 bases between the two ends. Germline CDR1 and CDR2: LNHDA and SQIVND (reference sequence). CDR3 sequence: CASSKNVGTGELFF. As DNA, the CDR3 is TGTGCCAGTAGCAAAAATGTTGGCACCGGGGAGCTGTTTTTT. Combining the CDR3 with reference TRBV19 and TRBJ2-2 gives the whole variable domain DGGITQSPKYLFRKEGQNVTLSCEQNLNHDAMYWYRQDPGQGLRLIYYSQIVNDFQKGDIAEGYSVSREKKESFPLTVTSAQKNPTAFYLCASSKNVGTGELFFGEGSRLTVL.

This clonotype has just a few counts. CDR3 amino acids: CASSVGVVGQGEAFF. In DNA form, the CDR3 reads TGTGCCAGCAGCGTAGGTGTGGTCGGGCAGGGTGAAGCTTTCTTT. The chain is built from TRBV9 and TRBJ1-1; a weak D match, TRBD1 (5 bases). CDR1 and CDR2 from the germline V gene are SGDLS and YYNGEE. V lost 0 bases and J 7 bases, leaving 16 bases between the germline ends. This CDR3 contains 15 residues.

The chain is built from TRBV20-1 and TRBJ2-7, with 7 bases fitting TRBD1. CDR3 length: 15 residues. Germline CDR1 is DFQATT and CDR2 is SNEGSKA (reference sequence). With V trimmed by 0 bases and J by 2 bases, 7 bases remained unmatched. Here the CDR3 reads CSARDLTGFPYEQYF. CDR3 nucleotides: TGCAGTGCTAGAGATCTGACAGGGTTCCCCTACGAGCAGTACTTC.

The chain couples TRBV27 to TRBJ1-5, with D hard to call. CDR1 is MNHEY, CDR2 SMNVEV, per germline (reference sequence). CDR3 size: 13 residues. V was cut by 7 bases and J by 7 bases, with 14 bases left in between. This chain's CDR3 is CASTQYAGQPQHF. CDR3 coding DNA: TGTGCCAGCACCCAGTATGCGGGGCAGCCCCAGCATTTT.

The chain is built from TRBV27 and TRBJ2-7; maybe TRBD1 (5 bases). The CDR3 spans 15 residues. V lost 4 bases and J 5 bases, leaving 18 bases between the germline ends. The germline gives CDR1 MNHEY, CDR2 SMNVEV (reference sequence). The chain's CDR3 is CASSSSLAGYNEQYF. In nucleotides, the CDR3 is TGTGCCAGCAGTTCCTCTCTGGCAGGGTATAACGAGCAGTACTTC.

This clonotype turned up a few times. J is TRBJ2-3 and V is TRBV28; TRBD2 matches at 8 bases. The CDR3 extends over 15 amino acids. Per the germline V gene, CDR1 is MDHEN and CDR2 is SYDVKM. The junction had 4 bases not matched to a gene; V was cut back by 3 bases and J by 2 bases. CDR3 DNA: TGTGCCAGCAGTTTTAGCGGGGAGACCACAGATACGCAGTATTTT. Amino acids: CASSFSGETTDTQYF.

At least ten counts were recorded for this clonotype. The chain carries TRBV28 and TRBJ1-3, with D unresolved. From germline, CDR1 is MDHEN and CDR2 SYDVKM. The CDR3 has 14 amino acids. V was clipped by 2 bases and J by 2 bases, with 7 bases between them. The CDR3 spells CASSLMGTGNTIYF. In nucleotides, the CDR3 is TGTGCCAGCAGTTTAATGGGTACTGGAAACACCATATATTTT.

In DNA, the CDR3 is TGCGCCAGCAGCCTCCGGACTAGCGGGGGGGCCAGCCCCTACGAGCAGTACTTC. It codes for CASSLRTSGGASPYEQYF. V gene TRBV4-1 combines with J gene TRBJ2-1, with 15 positions matching TRBD2. TRBJ2-7 matches the DNA end more closely, so the J call is doubtful. The CDR3 is 18 amino acids. Germline V CDR1 and CDR2: MGHRA, YSYEKL.

CDR3 coding DNA: TGTGCCAGCAGCCCTTCTGGTTCGCAGTCCTACGAGCAGTACTTC. Encoded protein: CASSPSGSQSYEQYF. V usage is TRBV9 and J usage is TRBJ2-7; no clear D gene. This CDR3 comprises 15 residues. CDR1 SGDLS and CDR2 YYNGEE come from the germline V gene. Trimming removed 4 bases at V and 1 base at J, with 15 bases between.

The CDR3, as DNA: TGTGCCAGCAGCCAAACTGGGACTAGCGGGGAAGAGACCCAGTACTTC. Its protein product is CASSQTGTSGEETQYF. This chain uses TRBV4-2 with TRBJ2-5; 13 bases are a match to TRBD2. This CDR3 is 16 amino acids long. V lost 2 bases to trimming and J lost 3 bases; unmatched junction nucleotides: 3. The germline V gene encodes CDR1 LGHNA and CDR2 YNFKEQ.

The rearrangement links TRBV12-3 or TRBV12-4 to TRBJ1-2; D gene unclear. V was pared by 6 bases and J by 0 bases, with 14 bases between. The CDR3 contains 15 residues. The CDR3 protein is CASSPGPVANYGYTF. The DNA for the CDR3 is TGTGCCAGCAGCCCTGGGCCGGTAGCTAACTATGGCTACACCTTC.